The present T cell receptor beta chain was sequenced within a study of cytomegalovirus exposure and HLA in healthy donors. This CDR3 spans 17 amino acids. V was pared by 3 bases and J by 0 bases, with 8 bases of the junction left unmatched. CDR1 is SGDLS and CDR2 is YYNGEE in the germline V gene. Primers: 60 Vbeta forward and 13 Jbeta reverse. Source study methods: The count from a later analysis was 65 million to 90 million unique TCR beta chains, some 11 million of them shared. Repertoires were generated with immunoSEQ multiplex PCR, while TCRdb's copy carries only in-frame clones and drops some. Clone size and the V and J calls come from that table; the DNA yielded D and trimming. The table has about 300,000 clones, more than 80% seen once; the top ten hold approximately 4.3%.

The chain couples TRBV9 to TRBJ1-4, with TRBD1 identical over 7 bases. The TCR originated in a man in his forties or fifties in good health and CMV-seropositive. The specimen sequenced was PBMCs. CDR3 in DNA: TGTGCCAGCAGCGCCCCTCGACAGGGATCAACTAATGAAAAACTGTTTTTT. This gives the protein CASSAPRQGSTNEKLFF.